This is a list of T cell receptor beta chains from one sample in a study of T cells expressing NK-cell markers. One entry per CDR3 protein, without DNA, is what TCRdb gives after re-calling the 5' RACE reads. The sample totals about 460,000 distinct CDR3 sequences. Sequencing input: blood T cells: a sorted CD56 or NKG2C T cell subset, CD4+ or CD8+ T cells, or bulk PBMC T cells (not recorded which). All receptors come from a woman between 50 and 59 years old in good health. The CDR3 runs from the conserved cysteine through the conserved F or W.

>TRBV29-1|TRBJ1-1
CSVRGGPNTEAFF
>TRBV20-1|TRBJ2-7
CSARETGTYEQYF
>TRBV10-1|TRBJ2-5
CASSEMTGQETQYF
>TRBV7-8|TRBJ1-2
CASSLVTRGGGYTF
>TRBV20-1|TRBJ1-4
CSASRGQGGEKLFF
>TRBV3-1|TRBJ1-1
CASSQVEGFSEAFF
>TRBV18|TRBJ2-3
CASSPLDSPDTQYF
>TRBV4-1|TRBJ2-3
CASSQSPAGSTDTQYF
>TRBV20-1|TRBJ1-1
CLSGTGGSSTEAFF
>TRBV11-2|TRBJ2-7
CASSTSRGQVSYEQYF
>TRBV11-2|TRBJ1-1
CASSSDPGQVQGAFF
>TRBV5-1|TRBJ2-7
CASSFGRPTEEQYF
>TRBV5-1|TRBJ1-2
CASSFDSGGTNYGYTF
>TRBV20-1|TRBJ2-2
CSAGLAKSGELFF
>TRBV11-3|TRBJ2-3
CASSLSGTARTDTQYF
>TRBV10-3|TRBJ2-3
CAISVAESTDTQYF
>TRBV9|TRBJ2-5
CASSLGTSGVQETQYF
>TRBV4-1|TRBJ2-1
CASSHGALEEQFF
>TRBV10-3|TRBJ2-3
CAISEPIAYTQYF
>TRBV18|TRBJ2-7
CASSPRTSYLEQYF
>TRBV27|TRBJ2-7
CASSRQKTGGLANYEQYF
>TRBV20-1|TRBJ2-7
CSARPQGDEQYF
>TRBV20-1|TRBJ1-2
CSAAGGKQYGYTF
>TRBV6-5|TRBJ2-2
CASTHLAGPRGGELFF
>TRBV4-1|TRBJ1-2
CASSQTGLYGYTF